The 12 T cell receptor beta chains given below trace back to one sample, sequenced in a study of T cells expressing NK-cell markers. Using the 5' RACE reads, TCRdb records one entry per CDR3 protein without DNA. This sample's clone table lists 200,000 to 300,000 distinct CDR3 sequences. Sequencing used blood T cells: a sorted CD56 or NKG2C T cell subset, CD4+ or CD8+ T cells, or bulk PBMC T cells (not recorded which). All receptors come from a woman between 18 and 70 years old in good health.

V and J are TRBV7-3 and TRBJ2-3; without DNA, the TCRdb call of TRBD2 cannot be checked. This CDR3 has 16 residues. Germline V gene lookup returns CDR1 SGHTA and CDR2 FQGTGA. The CDR3 loop is CASSLGLAGFTDTQYF.

The V and J genes are TRBV7-6 and TRBJ2-1; TCRdb proposes TRBD1, but this gene call is untestable without DNA. The CDR3 extends over 15 amino acids. CDR1 and CDR2 from the germline V gene are SGHVS and FNYEAQ. CDR3 sequence: CASLAGTGPYNEQFF. Combining the CDR3 with reference TRBV7-6 and TRBJ2-1 gives the whole variable domain GAGVSQSPRYKVTKRGQDVALRCDPISGHVSLYWYRQALGQGPEFLTYFNYEAQQDKSGLPNDRFSAERPEGSISTLTIQRTEQRDSAMYRCASLAGTGPYNEQFFGPGTRLTVL.

This chain uses TRBV20-1 with TRBJ2-7; checking the TCRdb D call of TRBD2 is not possible without DNA. Per germline, CDR1 DFQATT and CDR2 SNEGSKA (reference sequence). The CDR3 contains 14 residues. CDR3: CSASPTRGVYEQYF.

The V and J genes are TRBV20-1 and TRBJ2-1; TCRdb's D call, TRBD1, is unchecked because there is no DNA. This CDR3 region has 13 residues. Germline loops: CDR1 DFQATT, CDR2 SNEGSKA (reference sequence). CDR3 amino acids: CSARSPGHPEQFF.

The genes are TRBV20-1 and TRBJ2-7. This CDR3 spans 11 amino acids. CDR1 is DFQATT, CDR2 SNEGSKA, per germline (reference sequence). The CDR3 region is CSARTVGEQYF.

The chain recombines TRBV29-1 with TRBJ2-3; TCRdb's D call of TRBD1 is untestable without DNA. Germline CDR1 and CDR2: SQVTM and ANQGSEA. CDR3 length equals 16 residues. The CDR3 is CSVRLGTHLSTDTQYF.

The chain combines TRBV7-2 with TRBJ2-3; the D call of TRBD1 rests on TCRdb alone, since no DNA is present to check it. The CDR3 is 17 amino acids. CDR1 and CDR2 from the germline V gene are SGHTA and FQGNSA. CDR3 sequence reads: CASSYAGGRTHSDTQYF. The entire variable domain, with the rest obtained from reference TRBV7-2 and TRBJ2-3, is as follows: GAGVSQSPSNKVTEKGKDVELRCDPISGHTALYWYRQSLGQGLEFLIYFQGNSAPDKSGLPSDRFSAERTGGSVSTLTIQRTQQEDSAVYLCASSYAGGRTHSDTQYFGPGTRLTVL.

V gene TRBV6-2 or TRBV6-3 combines with J gene TRBJ2-1; the TCRdb D gene call, TRBD2, has no DNA to confirm it. The CDR3 length is 15 residues. Germline V gene data show CDR1 as MNHEY and CDR2 as SVGEGT. The CDR3 spells CASSPPGLENNEQFF.

V usage is TRBV28 and J usage is TRBJ2-2; TCRdb's D call of TRBD2 is untestable without DNA. The CDR3 is 16 amino acids. Germline V gene sequence: CDR1 MDHEN, CDR2 SYDVKM. CDR3 sequence reads: CASSSLAGGIPGELFF.

This chain links TRBV5-1 with TRBJ2-5. The germline V gene has CDR1 SGHRS and CDR2 YFSETQ. This CDR3 is 13 amino acids long. The CDR3 here is CASSLSGDETQYF.

The chain recombines TRBV20-1 with TRBJ2-5; TCRdb calls TRBD1, which cannot be checked without DNA. CDR1 and CDR2 from the germline V gene are DFQATT and SNEGSKA (reference sequence). The CDR3 is 15 residues long. CDR3 sequence: CSAREPRTGGETQYF.

The chain couples TRBV7-7 to TRBJ2-2; there is no DNA to check the TCRdb D call of TRBD1. The CDR3 contains 16 residues. In germline, CDR1 is SSHAT, CDR2 FNYEAQ (reference sequence). The CDR3 is CASSPLNGGLTGELFF. Together with reference TRBV7-7 and TRBJ2-2, the CDR3 gives the full variable domain: GAGVSQSPRYKVTKRGQDVTLRCDPISSHATLYWYQQALGQGPEFLTYFNYEAQPDKSGLPSDRFSAERPEGSISTLTIQRTEQRDSAMYRCASSPLNGGLTGELFFGEGSRLTVL.